Below, 7 T cell receptor beta chains from the same sample are listed, as sequenced in a study of molecular identifiers for immune sequencing clone quantification. A single record per CDR3 protein comes from TCRdb applying MiXCR to the PCR reads. The table lists just under 650,000 distinct CDR3 sequences, just under 20% of them singletons. The sequenced sample was naive CD8+ T cells from blood, with Jurkat cell RNA spiked in. As to subset: FACS-sorted CD8+CD4-CCR7+CD45RA+ naive T cells. These TCRs come from a human donor in good health. Some libraries in this study had Jurkat cell RNA spiked in.

This clonotype has ten or more counts. J is TRBJ1-3 and V is TRBV15; 8 bases agree with TRBD1. The CDR3 is made up of 17 amino acids. The J segment lost 7 bases and the V segment lost 0 bases, leaving 11 bases of the junction unmatched. Germline V gene lookup returns CDR1 LNHNV and CDR2 YYDKDF (reference sequence). For the CDR3, the DNA is TGTGCCACCAGCAGAGATCAGGGGGCAGGGCCCGGGAACACCATATATTTT. This encodes CATSRDQGAGPGNTIYF.

Note on this clonotype: A much larger clonotype is one base distant, so this may be a read error. The gene calls are TRBV27 and TRBJ1-5; D gene uncertain. The V gene's germline CDR1 is MNHEY and CDR2 SMNVEV (reference sequence). The CDR3 has 16 residues. V was pared by 6 bases and J by 2 bases, with 17 bases between. Here the CDR3 DNA reads TGTGCCAGCAGCCCGATTGGGGTATCGGGCAATCAGCCCCAGCATTTT. Protein sequence: CASSPIGVSGNQPQHF.

The V and J genes are TRBV7-9 and TRBJ1-4; 8 bases agree with TRBD1. J was trimmed by 7 bases and V by 1 base; bases with no gene match: 2. Germline V lookup: CDR1 SEHNR, CDR2 FQNEAQ (reference sequence). The CDR3 covers 14 residues. CDR3: CASSLGTGSEKLFF. CDR3 sequence (DNA): TGTGCCAGCAGCTTAGGGACAGGGAGTGAAAAACTGTTTTTT.

CDR3 in amino acids: CASSLVGKVYNSPLHF. CDR3 in DNA: TGTGCCAGCAGCTTAGTGGGAAAGGTTTATAATTCACCCCTCCACTTT. The J gene is TRBJ1-6, the V gene TRBV11-2; D ambiguous. Germline loops: CDR1 SGHAT, CDR2 FQNNGV. The ends were cut back, 1 base at V and 4 bases at J, with 11 bases in the middle. This CDR3 spans 16 amino acids.

A word on this clonotype: A single base separates this from a much larger clone, so it may be a read error. The chain has TRBV6-5 and TRBJ2-1; TRBD2 matches at 8 bases. Germline CDR1 and CDR2: MNHEY and SVGAGI. This CDR3 has 14 residues. Unmatched junction bases numbered 13, after V lost 11 bases and J lost 7 bases. In nucleotides, the CDR3 is TGTGCCGGTTCATCCGGACTAGCATTGAATGAGCAGTTCTTC. This translates into CAGSSGLALNEQFF.

This clonotype occurred many times. The J gene is TRBJ2-3, the V gene TRBV29-1; D perhaps matches TRBD2 (6 bases). V gave up 1 base and J gave up 2 bases, with 16 bases separating them. The CDR3 extends over 16 amino acids. CDR1 and CDR2 (germline): SQVTM, ANQGSEA. CDR3: CSVEGVAELLTDTQYF. The CDR3 DNA sequence: TGCAGCGTTGAAGGGGTAGCGGAATTACTCACAGATACGCAGTATTTT.

A word on this clonotype: At one end, the junction sequence differs from germline, possibly due to a read error. This chain joins TRBV29-1 and TRBJ2-3, with 13 positions matching TRBD2. In germline, CDR1 is SQVTM, CDR2 ANQGSEA. This CDR3 has 16 amino acids. CDR3: CSVWELAGGLADTQYF. CDR3 sequence (DNA): TGCAGCGTCTGGGAACTAGCGGGGGGGCTGGCAGATACACAGTATTTT.